A single sample gave rise to the 25 T cell receptor beta chains below, sequenced in a study of CD8 T cells in Susac syndrome. RNA amounts of about 0.5 to 1 ug underwent reverse transcription with random hexamers. TCRdb re-analysed the immunoSEQ multiplex PCR reads in MiXCR, keeping a single row per CDR3 protein. This table holds 170,000 or so distinct CDR3 sequences, approximately 93% found once. Material: CD4+ T cells from PBMCs. The source is a human donor with multiple sclerosis.

V usage is TRBV19 and J usage is TRBJ2-7, with a weak D call TRBD1 (6 bases). Per the germline V gene, CDR1 is LNHDA and CDR2 is SQIVND (reference sequence). CDR3 length: 15 amino acids. Deletions cut 3 bases from V and 2 bases from J, with 14 bases between. CDR3 DNA: TGTGCCAGTAGTATTCACGACAGGCCAACCTACGAGCAGTACTTC. This encodes CASSIHDRPTYEQYF.

This clonotype was seen just once. J is TRBJ2-7 and V is TRBV28, with D possibly TRBD1 on 6 matching bases. The CDR3 extends over 15 amino acids. Per germline, CDR1 MDHEN and CDR2 SYDVKM. Between the trimmed V and J ends, which lost 5 bases and 2 bases, there was a span of 16 bases. CDR3 in DNA: TGTGCCAGCAGTGCCTACGCGACAGGAACCTACGAGCAGTACTTC. Protein: CASSAYATGTYEQYF.

The V gene is TRBV7-3, the J gene TRBJ2-3, with D perhaps TRBD2 (6 bases). This CDR3 comprises 13 residues. Trimming pared 4 bases from V and 2 bases from J, leaving 7 bases between. CDR1 and CDR2 (germline): SGHTA, FQGTGA. CDR3 bases: TGTGCCAGCAGCTCGGACTACACAGATACGCAGTATTTT. Its translation is CASSSDYTDTQYF.

This sequence joins TRBV9 and TRBJ2-2, with a possible D match to TRBD1 (5 bases). This CDR3 is built from 14 residues. The V gene lost 0 bases and the J gene lost 6 bases, with 9 bases spanning the gap. Germline lookup yields CDR1 SGDLS and CDR2 YYNGEE. In nucleotides, the CDR3 is TGTGCCAGCAGCGTAGATTTAGGGGCCGGGGAGCTGTTTTTT. This codes for CASSVDLGAGELFF.

This rearrangement joins TRBV30 to TRBJ2-7, with 8 bases aligning to TRBD2. There are 12 residues in the CDR3. Unmatched junction bases numbered 3, after V lost 2 bases and J lost 6 bases. CDR1 GTSNPN and CDR2 SVGIG come from the germline V gene (reference sequence). CDR3 nucleotide sequence: TGTGCCTGGAGTCCCGGGAGGGGCGAGCAGTACTTC. Translating it yields CAWSPGRGEQYF. The full variable domain, completed using reference TRBV30 and TRBJ2-7, is SQTIHQWPATLVQPVGSPLSLECTVEGTSNPNLYWYRQAAGRGLQLLFYSVGIGQISSEVPQNLSASRPQDRQFILSSKKLLLSDSGFYLCAWSPGRGEQYFGPGTRLTVT.

This clonotype was detected once. The rearrangement joins TRBV4-1 to TRBJ1-1, with D possibly TRBD1 on 6 matching bases. The CDR3 totals 14 residues. Germline-derived CDR1 and CDR2 are MGHRA and YSYEKL. The germline V and J ends were trimmed by 6 bases and 2 bases, with 13 bases remaining between them. The CDR3 bases are TGCGCCAGCAGGAAGACAGGCCTAAACACTGAAGCTTTCTTT. This gives the protein CASRKTGLNTEAFF.

This chain links TRBV5-1 with TRBJ1-2; 7 nucleotides align to TRBD1. The germline gives CDR1 SGHRS, CDR2 YFSETQ. CDR3 length: 14 amino acids. With 0 bases clipped from V and 3 bases from J, the junction kept 2 bases outside the gene matches. The CDR3 region is CASSLVGTDYGYTF. The CDR3 DNA reads TGCGCCAGCAGCTTGGTAGGGACAGACTATGGCTACACCTTC.

The chain couples TRBV30 to TRBJ1-1; D not resolved. This CDR3 is built from 14 residues. Germline CDR1 and CDR2: GTSNPN and SVGIG (reference sequence). Trimming shortened V by 4 bases and J by 3 bases, and 15 bases separated the two germline ends. CDR3 protein: CAWTTPGRYTEAFF. CDR3 coding DNA: TGTGCCTGGACCACCCCAGGACGGTACACTGAAGCTTTCTTT.

The rearrangement uses TRBV20-1 and TRBJ2-1; D gene unclear. This CDR3 comprises 15 residues. Trimming stripped 3 bases from V and 2 bases from J, with 14 bases between. Germline loops: CDR1 DFQATT, CDR2 SNEGSKA (reference sequence). Here the CDR3 reads CSARALRVAYNEQFF. CDR3 coding DNA: TGCAGTGCTAGGGCCCTACGGGTAGCCTACAATGAGCAGTTCTTC.

The V and J genes are TRBV7-9 and TRBJ1-1, with TRBD1 as a possible D gene (6 bases). The germline V and J ends were trimmed by 6 bases and 0 bases, with 20 bases remaining between them. Germline-derived CDR1 and CDR2 are SEHNR and FQNEAQ (reference sequence). This CDR3 region has 17 residues. The CDR3 nucleotides are TGTGCCAGCAGACCATCAAGGGGGGGACACCTGAACACTGAAGCTTTCTTT. Protein product: CASRPSRGGHLNTEAFF.

This chain links TRBV28 with TRBJ2-2; the match to TRBD2 covers 10 bases. CDR1 and CDR2 from the germline V gene are MDHEN and SYDVKM. This CDR3 spans 17 amino acids. Germline trimming cut 7 bases from V and 1 base from J; bases unmatched to any gene: 9. The CDR3: CASTIFRTSGNTGELFF. The CDR3 DNA follows: TGTGCCAGCACTATTTTTCGGACTAGCGGGAACACCGGGGAGCTGTTTTTT.

The chain joins TRBV7-2 to TRBJ1-6; the D gene is possibly TRBD1 (6 bases). The germline V gene encodes CDR1 SGHTA and CDR2 FQGNSA. This CDR3 has 15 amino acids. Trimming cost V 1 base and J 4 bases, with 8 bases left between them. CDR3 nucleotide sequence: TGTGCCAGCAGCTTAGGGGGGCAGTATAATTCACCCCTCCACTTT. Translated: CASSLGGQYNSPLHF.

The rearrangement links TRBV18 to TRBJ1-1; 7 bases fit TRBD1. Trimming took 0 bases from V and 2 from J; bases not matched to a gene: 3. CDR1 is KGHSH, CDR2 LQKENI, per germline. The CDR3 sequence is 15 residues long. The CDR3 reads CASSPPQGGNTEAFF. DNA for the CDR3: TGTGCCAGCTCACCACCTCAGGGGGGAAACACTGAAGCTTTCTTT.

This clonotype has a handful of counts. The chain combines TRBV4-2 with TRBJ2-5, with TRBD2 matching over 9 bases. There are 16 residues in the CDR3. The V and J ends lost 0 bases and 4 bases, in that order; junction bases with no gene match: 6. Germline CDR1 reads LGHNA; CDR2 reads YNFKEQ. The CDR3 reads CASSQDVTSGAETQYF. CDR3 coding DNA: TGTGCCAGCAGCCAAGATGTGACTAGCGGAGCAGAGACCCAGTACTTC.

The gene calls are TRBV18 and TRBJ2-3; tentatively, D is TRBD1 (6 bases). V lost 4 bases and J lost 0, with 11 bases in between. Germline V lookup: CDR1 KGHSH, CDR2 LQKENI. This CDR3 spans 15 amino acids. The CDR3 coding sequence is TGTGCCAGCTCACGATCAGGGGATAGCACAGATACGCAGTATTTT. Translation: CASSRSGDSTDTQYF.

In this sample, this clonotype turned up a few times. The chain carries TRBV28 and TRBJ1-1; D might be TRBD1 (6 bases). Trimming took off 2 bases at V and 5 bases at J, with 12 bases between the two ends. CDR1 is MDHEN, CDR2 SYDVKM, per germline. The CDR3 has 14 residues. In DNA form, the CDR3 reads TGTGCCAGCAGTTTAGGTACCCAGGGGACTGAAGCTTTCTTT. Its translation is CASSLGTQGTEAFF. The complete variable domain, with remaining parts taken from reference TRBV28 and TRBJ1-1, reads DVKVTQSSRYLVKRTGEKVFLECVQDMDHENMFWYRQDPGLGLRLIYFSYDVKMKEKGDIPEGYSVSREKKERFSLILESASTNQTSMYLCASSLGTQGTEAFFGQGTRLTVV.

The chain joins TRBV6-1 to TRBJ2-1; 9 bases fit TRBD2. The V segment lost 6 bases and the J segment 6 bases; nucleotides outside the gene matches: 15. This CDR3 region has 17 residues. Germline-derived CDR1 and CDR2 are MNHNS and SASEGT. The CDR3 protein is CASSPPPHSGSINEQFF. The DNA of the CDR3 is TGTGCCAGCAGCCCGCCCCCCCATAGCGGGAGTATCAATGAGCAGTTCTTC.

The chain links TRBV20-1 to TRBJ2-2, with 14 bases identical to TRBD2. Looked up from germline, CDR1 is DFQATT and CDR2 is SNEGSKA (reference sequence). The CDR3 sequence is 16 residues long. V gave up 3 bases and J gave up 7 bases; unmatched junction bases: 7. The CDR3 loop reads CSARTSGRAGNGELFF. The CDR3, as DNA: TGCAGTGCTAGGACTAGCGGGAGGGCCGGGAACGGGGAGCTGTTTTTT.

The chain has TRBV30 and TRBJ2-5, with D uncertain. Germline values: CDR1 GTSNPN, CDR2 SVGIG (reference sequence). V was clipped by 0 bases and J by 5 bases, with 7 bases between them. This CDR3 spans 12 amino acids. CDR3 DNA sequence: TGTGCCTGGAGTGTACTTGGTGAGACCCAGTACTTC. Translated: CAWSVLGETQYF.

V is TRBV5-4 and J is TRBJ1-2; the D gene is possibly TRBD1 (6 bases). Germline V gives CDR1 SGHNT, CDR2 YYREEE (reference sequence). The CDR3 runs 14 residues. Trimming removed 3 bases at V and 4 bases at J, with 13 bases between. CDR3 DNA sequence: TGTGCCAGCAGCTCACGGGGGCCTGGCTATGGCTACACCTTC. This codes for CASSSRGPGYGYTF.

This rearrangement joins TRBV5-1 to TRBJ2-1, with 13 bases that match TRBD2. The CDR3 runs to 17 residues. The junction had 5 bases not matched to a gene; V was cut back by 0 bases and J by 5 bases. Looked up from germline, CDR1 is SGHRS and CDR2 is YFSETQ. CDR3 in DNA: TGCGCCAGCAGCTTGGGTCTAGGGACTAGCGGGGACAATGAGCAGTTCTTC. It codes for CASSLGLGTSGDNEQFF.

V and J are TRBV6-2 or TRBV6-3 and TRBJ2-7, with D unclear. This CDR3 is 12 amino acids long. The germline CDR1 and CDR2 sequences are MNHEY and SVGEGT. V was trimmed by 8 bases and J by 7 bases, leaving 15 bases between them. CDR3 protein: CASGNSPREQYF. DNA of the CDR3: TGTGCCAGCGGGAACAGCCCCAGGGAGCAGTACTTC.

J is TRBJ2-4 and V is TRBV6-2 or TRBV6-3, with a possible D match to TRBD2 (5 bases). V was cut by 2 bases and J by 8 bases, with 7 bases left in between. Germline V lookup: CDR1 MNHEY, CDR2 SVGEGT. This CDR3 comprises 12 residues. The CDR3 spells CASSYPSYIQYF. In DNA, the CDR3 is TGTGCCAGCAGTTACCCTAGCTACATTCAGTACTTC.

V usage is TRBV12-3 or TRBV12-4 and J usage is TRBJ1-4; D unclear. The CDR3 loop spans 13 amino acids. The ends were cut back, 2 bases at V and 7 bases at J, with 8 bases in the middle. The CDR3 spells CASSLSGVEKLFF. As DNA, the CDR3 is TGTGCCAGCAGTTTAAGTGGGGTTGAAAAACTGTTTTTT.

This clonotype came up a few times. V and J are TRBV7-9 and TRBJ2-7; D call uncertain. The CDR3 is 12 amino acids. The V end was cut by 6 bases, the J end by 6 bases, with 12 bases between. CDR1 and CDR2 (germline): SEHNR, FQNEAQ (reference sequence). This CDR3 is CASSLQEGEQYF. As DNA, the CDR3 is TGTGCCAGCAGTCTCCAAGAAGGCGAGCAGTACTTC.